This T cell receptor beta chain was retrieved from a study of blood T cell repertoires in COVID-19. Study as a whole: T cells, B-cell-depleted T cells, or PBMCs supplied cDNA or gDNA.

V was clipped by 4 bases and J by 2 bases; unmatched bases: 3. The germline V gene has CDR1 SGHRS and CDR2 YFSETQ. The CDR3 length is 15 residues. This clone occurred once. Authors' methods: The assay estimated nucleated cells by amplifying reference gene primers. Generated by immunoSEQ multiplex PCR, the TCRdb table keeps only in-frame clones and is missing some. The V and J calls and clone size come from that table; D and trimming were worked out from the DNA. Here the sample spans approximately 170,000 clones, approximately 82% being singletons. This receptor was taken from a woman over 75 with active or convalescent COVID-19. This chain links TRBV5-1 with TRBJ2-6; 7 bases line up with TRBD1. Material for sequencing was peripheral blood. The CDR3 here is CASSQGGAGANVLTF. In nucleotides, the CDR3 is TGCGCCAGCAGCCAAGGGGGCGCTGGGGCCAACGTCCTGACTTTC.